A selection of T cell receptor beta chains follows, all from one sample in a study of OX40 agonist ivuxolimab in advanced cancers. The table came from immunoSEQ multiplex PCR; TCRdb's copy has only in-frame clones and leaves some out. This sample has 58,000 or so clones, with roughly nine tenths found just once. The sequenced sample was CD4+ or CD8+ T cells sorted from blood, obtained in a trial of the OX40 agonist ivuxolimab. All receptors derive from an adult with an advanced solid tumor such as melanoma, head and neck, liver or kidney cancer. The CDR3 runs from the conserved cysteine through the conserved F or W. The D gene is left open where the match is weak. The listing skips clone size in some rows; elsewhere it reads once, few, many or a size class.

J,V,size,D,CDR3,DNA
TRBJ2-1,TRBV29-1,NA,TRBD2,CSVGLAGAGYEQFF,TGCAGCGTAGGCTTAGCGGGAGCCGGCTATGAGCAGTTCTTC
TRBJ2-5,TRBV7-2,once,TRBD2,CASSGGGGQETQYF,TGTGCCAGCAGCGGCGGGGGGGGCCAAGAGACCCAGTACTTC
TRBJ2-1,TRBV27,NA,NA,CASSPGPSWKGNEQFF,TGTGCCAGCAGTCCCGGCCCTAGCTGGAAGGGCAATGAGCAGTTCTTC
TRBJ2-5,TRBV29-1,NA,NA,CSVRNTVQETQYF,TGCAGCGTCAGGAATACAGTCCAAGAGACCCAGTACTTC
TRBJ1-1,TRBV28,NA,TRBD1,CASSPDRVNTEAFF,TGTGCCAGCAGTCCCGACAGGGTTAACACTGAAGCTTTCTTT
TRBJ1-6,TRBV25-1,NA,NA,CASSRADGDRYYNSPLHF,TGTGCCAGCAGTAGGGCGGACGGCGACCGTTACTATAATTCACCCCTCCACTTT
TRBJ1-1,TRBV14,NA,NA,CASSTSQNTEAFF,TGTGCCAGCAGCACTTCACAGAACACTGAAGCTTTCTTT
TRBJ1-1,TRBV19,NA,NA,CASSLDPANTEAFF,TGTGCCAGTAGCTTGGATCCCGCGAACACTGAAGCTTTCTTT
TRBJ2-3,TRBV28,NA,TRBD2,CASSLGAGADTQYF,TGTGCCAGCAGTTTAGGGGCGGGAGCAGATACGCAGTATTTT
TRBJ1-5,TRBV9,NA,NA,CASSRTGTGLYSNQPQHF,TGTGCCAGCAGCCGAACAGGAACGGGACTTTATAGCAATCAGCCCCAGCATTTT
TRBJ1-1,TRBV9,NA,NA,CASSRARNTEAFF,TGTGCCAGCAGCCGAGCACGAAACACTGAAGCTTTCTTT
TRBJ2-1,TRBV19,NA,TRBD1,CASSIDSTPRTGLRNEQFF,TGTGCCAGTAGTATAGATTCAACACCCCGGACAGGTCTGAGAAATGAGCAGTTCTTC
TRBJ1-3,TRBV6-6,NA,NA,CASSSRTVSGNTIYF,TGTGCCAGCAGTTCCCGGACAGTCTCTGGAAACACCATATATTTT
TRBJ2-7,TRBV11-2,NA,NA,CASSLDLDEQYF,TGTGCCAGCAGCTTAGATCTAGACGAGCAGTACTTC
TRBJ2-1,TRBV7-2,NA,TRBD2,CASSPFWAGGHEQFF,TGTGCCAGCAGCCCTTTCTGGGCGGGGGGGCATGAGCAGTTCTTC
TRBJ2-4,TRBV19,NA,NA,CASSPTGLNIQYF,TGTGCCAGTAGTCCCACAGGTTTGAACATTCAGTACTTC
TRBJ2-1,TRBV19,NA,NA,CASSILTDKRKEQFF,TGTGCCAGTAGTATTCTGACAGACAAGCGAAAAGAGCAGTTCTTC
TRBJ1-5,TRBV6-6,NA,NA,CASSAKTGYQPQHF,TGTGCCAGCAGCGCGAAGACAGGCTATCAGCCCCAGCATTTT
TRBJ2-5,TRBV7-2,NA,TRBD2,CASSLGPGLGETQYF,TGTGCCAGCAGTTTGGGGCCGGGACTAGGAGAGACCCAGTACTTC
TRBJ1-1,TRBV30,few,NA,CAWSSQQNTEAFF,TGTGCCTGGAGTTCTCAGCAGAACACTGAAGCTTTCTTT
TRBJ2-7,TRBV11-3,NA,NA,CASLGEVYEQYF,TGTGCCAGTTTGGGGGAGGTCTACGAGCAGTACTTC
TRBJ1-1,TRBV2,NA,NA,CASSDRPNTEAFF,TGTGCCAGCAGTGATCGGCCGAACACTGAAGCTTTCTTT
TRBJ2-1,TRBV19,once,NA,CASKRGDSDEQFF,TGTGCCAGTAAGAGGGGAGACAGTGATGAGCAGTTCTTC
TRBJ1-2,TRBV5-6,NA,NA,CASSSTAYGYTF,TGTGCCAGCAGCTCGACAGCCTATGGCTACACCTTC
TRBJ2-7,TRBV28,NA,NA,CASSTNLRDRVEQYF,TGTGCCAGCAGTACGAACCTCAGGGATCGGGTCGAGCAGTACTTC
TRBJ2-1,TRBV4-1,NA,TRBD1,CASSRFSGTGIDEQFF,TGCGCCAGCAGCCGATTTTCCGGGACAGGGATCGATGAGCAGTTCTTC
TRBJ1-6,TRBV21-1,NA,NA,CASSKGDRGQGYNSPLHF,TGTGCCAGCAGCAAAGGAGACAGGGGACAGGGCTATAATTCACCCCTCCACTTT
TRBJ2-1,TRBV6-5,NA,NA,CASSYAQGSYNEQFF,TGTGCCAGCAGTTACGCGCAGGGGTCCTACAATGAGCAGTTCTTC
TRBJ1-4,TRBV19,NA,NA,CASSIDPIGSQVGEKLFF,TGTGCCAGTAGTATAGATCCGATCGGATCCCAAGTCGGGGAAAAACTGTTTTTT
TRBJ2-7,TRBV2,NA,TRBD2,CASRDPGGSYEQYF,TGTGCCAGCAGAGACCCGGGGGGCTCCTACGAGCAGTACTTC